What follows is one TCR beta chain and its context. No cognate antigen has been identified for it. There are no base qualities to consult, and no much larger clone falls within one base. In the prospective study, participants were about 18 to 95 years old, resided in about two dozen geographic areas of the United States, and were enrolled through a virtual design. Cohort assignment in the prospective study relied on participant-reported clinical history from a screening survey and a study questionnaire. ImmuneRACE Cohort 3 recovered participants were defined by two consecutive negative NP/OP PCR tests, healthcare professional clearance, or symptom resolution. Each participant in the prospective study had whole blood, serum and a nasopharyngeal or oropharyngeal swab collected by mobile phlebotomists. Participants in the prospective study had the option to provide additional blood draws and questionnaires over a 2-month period. Before DNA extraction, prospective study blood samples were shipped either frozen or at room temperature.

The source of the sample is a study of blood T cell repertoires in COVID-19 (dated by TCRdb to 2018 to 2020). For the wider study: The collaborator samples originated in the United States, Italy and Spain and spanned the acute and convalescent phases of COVID-19. The repertoires were released in a freely available public database meant as a resource for research on the immune response to SARS-CoV-2. Samples were obtained from the ongoing ImmuneRACE study (first 160 participants) and from 1,000 to 1,500 subjects provided by 6 global collaborators. Deeply sampled blood TCRbeta repertoires from subjects exposed to, actively infected with, or recovered from COVID-19 were included in the dataset. The sample metadata nearly always contained a de-identified subject ID, COVID-19 status, age in years and sex. HLA class I and class II types, where available, came from metadata supplied by the sample provider rather than from assay-based typing. The material from the prospective study consisted of cDNA or gDNA derived from T cells, B-cell-depleted T cells, or PBMCs. The study at large found these results: The quantity of clinical and demographic metadata differed by source and by participant and was supplied without curation.

CDR1 and CDR2 (SGDLS, YYNGEE) derive from the germline V gene. The germline ends are 12 bases apart after V is trimmed by 0 bases and J by 0 bases. From the cysteine through the phenylalanine, the CDR3 covers 16 amino acids. The entry retains the CDR3 DNA only, 48 bases that are in frame from base 1. TCRbeta CDR3 regions were amplified from genomic DNA using the immunoSEQ Assay, a bias-controlled multiplex PCR. As for the original processing: The number of nucleated cells in each sample was estimated from the amplification of reference gene primers within the assay. Sequence reads were collapsed and filtered to measure the absolute abundance of every unique TCRbeta CDR3 rearrangement. For each sample, productive Simpson clonality was calculated as the square root of Simpson's diversity index across productive rearrangements. Drawn from immuneACCESS, this table holds only the in-frame rearrangements with V and J called that TCRdb kept. Clones are partly lost; checked studies trace under half to an unresolved V gene and leave the rest unexplained. V and J calls and clone size follow that table, whereas D and trimming were derived from the DNA. The sample yields over 200,000 clones; 80% to 90% were counted once. Clones ranked in the top ten supply about 1.9% of the sample.

This sequence uses TRBV9 and TRBJ2-5, with a tentative D gene TRBD2 over 6 matching bases. The receptor's source is a woman aged 45-60 years who had recovered from COVID-19. The sample was PBMCs or T cells enriched from blood (not recorded which). The CDR3 sequence is CASSVVPLANQETQYF. At the DNA level, the sequence is TGTGCCAGCAGCGTAGTCCCCCTAGCGAACCAAGAGACCCAGTACTTC. With the rest looked up from the reference TRBV9 and TRBJ2-5 genes rather than sequenced, the full variable domain is DSGVTQTPKHLITATGQRVTLRCSPRSGDLSVYWYQQSLDQGLQFLIQYYNGEERAKGNILERFSAQQFPDLHSELNLSSLELGDSALYFCASSVVPLANQETQYFGPGTRLLVL.